The 30 T cell receptor beta chains presented below share a single source sample, sequenced in a study of T cell responses to AZD1222 COVID-19 vaccine. The protocol was immunoSEQ multiplex PCR, while the TCRdb copy is restricted to in-frame clones and leaves out a portion. This sample has about 120,000 clones, with around nine tenths found just once. The source material was peripheral blood, sampled 28 days after the second AZD1222 dose. These receptors came from an adult who received the AZD1222 COVID-19 vaccine.

This clone was counted only a few times. The rearrangement joins TRBV7-8 to TRBJ2-7; 9 bases align to TRBD2. The germline gives CDR1 SGHVS, CDR2 FQNEAQ. V lost 3 bases and J lost 2; bases outside the gene matches: 2. CDR3 length equals 14 residues. CDR3 in DNA: TGTGCCAGCAGCTTTAGCGGGGGACCCTACGAGCAGTACTTC. Translation gives CASSFSGGPYEQYF.

The chain combines TRBV6-5 with TRBJ2-3; TRBD2 agrees at 12 bases. Per the germline V gene, CDR1 is MNHEY and CDR2 is SVGAGI. The length of the CDR3 is 15 residues. V lost 5 bases to trimming and J lost 1 base; unmatched junction nucleotides: 1. The CDR3 DNA is TGTGCCAGCAGTAGACTAGCGGGAGGCACAGATACGCAGTATTTT. This encodes CASSRLAGGTDTQYF.

V and J are TRBV6-5 and TRBJ2-1; 9 nucleotides align to TRBD2. The V gene end was trimmed by 7 bases and the J gene end by 1 base; junction bases not matched to a gene: 5. In germline, CDR1 is MNHEY, CDR2 SVGAGI. CDR3 length: 15 residues. CDR3 bases: TGTGCCAGCAATTCTAGCGGGATTTCCTACAATGAGCAGTTCTTC. Its translation: CASNSSGISYNEQFF.

The chain couples TRBV7-9 to TRBJ1-1; tentatively, D is TRBD1 (6 bases). The V gene's germline CDR1 is SEHNR and CDR2 FQNEAQ (reference sequence). Trimming removed 5 bases from V and 3 bases from J, with 13 bases in between. This CDR3 comprises 14 residues. CDR3 DNA: TGTGCCAGCAGCCCATACGGACAGTACACTGAAGCTTTCTTT. Amino acids: CASSPYGQYTEAFF.

In this sample, this clone turned up once. The gene calls are TRBV4-1 and TRBJ2-3; the D is unclear. The CDR3 consists of 12 residues. CDR1 is MGHRA and CDR2 is YSYEKL in the germline V gene. The V end was cut by 3 bases, the J end by 5 bases, with 6 bases between. The CDR3 region has the DNA TGCGCCAGCAGCCATCCGCTAGATACGCAGTATTTT. Encoded protein: CASSHPLDTQYF.

This sequence joins TRBV9 and TRBJ2-7; D is perhaps TRBD1 or TRBD2 (5 bases each). The germline V gene has CDR1 SGDLS and CDR2 YYNGEE. This CDR3 has 17 residues. V was pared by 4 bases and J by 2 bases, with 22 bases between. The DNA for the CDR3 is TGTGCCAGCAGCCGGGGCTTTGGGAACAGGATCACCTACGAGCAGTACTTC. Protein: CASSRGFGNRITYEQYF.

This rearrangement joins TRBV11-2 to TRBJ2-1, with 9 bases matching TRBD2. Germline CDR1 reads SGHAT; CDR2 reads FQNNGV. This CDR3 region has 16 residues. J was trimmed by 4 bases and V by 5 bases; bases with no gene match: 9. In nucleotides, the CDR3 is TGTGCCAGCAGCACAGAAGCGGGAGGATTTTACAATGAGCAGTTCTTC. Translated: CASSTEAGGFYNEQFF.

This chain joins TRBV27 and TRBJ1-1; a weak D match, TRBD1 (6 bases). The CDR3 runs 14 residues. The V gene lost 6 bases and the J gene lost 5 bases, with 16 bases spanning the gap. Germline CDR1 is MNHEY and CDR2 is SMNVEV (reference sequence). The CDR3 region is CASSRGGAGTEAFF. CDR3 DNA: TGTGCCAGCAGCCGAGGGGGGGCCGGGACTGAAGCTTTCTTT.

The chain joins TRBV18 to TRBJ2-2; weak D call: TRBD2 (5 bases). Germline CDR1 reads KGHSH; CDR2 reads LQKENI. This CDR3 is built from 16 residues. V dropped 4 bases and J dropped 3 bases, with 15 bases sitting between them. CDR3 sequence (DNA): TGTGCCAGCTCACTTCGGGGTACGGTGGACACCGGGGAGCTGTTTTTT. This sequence encodes CASSLRGTVDTGELFF.

This chain joins TRBV6-5 and TRBJ1-2; 7 nucleotides align to TRBD1. Germline V gene lookup returns CDR1 MNHEY and CDR2 SVGAGI. V dropped 10 bases and J dropped 4; count of bases not matched to a gene: 12. This CDR3 region has 14 residues. The CDR3 is CATLPTGEGYGYTF. CDR3 sequence (DNA): TGTGCCACCCTCCCAACAGGGGAGGGCTATGGCTACACCTTC.

The rearrangement uses TRBV2 and TRBJ2-7; D possibly matches TRBD1 or TRBD2 (5 bases each). Germline CDR1 and CDR2: SNHLY and FYNNEI. V lost 3 bases and J 3 bases, leaving 15 bases between the germline ends. This CDR3 contains 15 residues. DNA for the CDR3: TGTGCCAGCAGTGATATTGGGGGTCGAGTCTACGAGCAGTACTTC. Amino acid sequence: CASSDIGGRVYEQYF. The full variable domain, rest sourced from reference TRBV2 and TRBJ2-7, is EPEVTQTPSHQVTQMGQEVILRCVPISNHLYFYWYRQILGQKVEFLVSFYNNEISEKSEIFDDQFSVERPDGSNFTLKIRSTKLEDSAMYFCASSDIGGRVYEQYFGPGTRLTVT.

The gene calls are TRBV6-4 and TRBJ1-1; D remains unclear. The CDR3 is 13 residues long. Germline-derived CDR1 and CDR2 are MRHNA and SNTAGT. Trimming took 5 bases from V and 0 from J, leaving 7 bases between them. CDR3 sequence reads: CASSPQVNTEAFF. The DNA for the CDR3 is TGTGCCAGCAGTCCTCAGGTGAACACTGAAGCTTTCTTT.

The rearrangement joins TRBV5-1 to TRBJ1-1; D is perhaps TRBD1 (6 bases). Germline V CDR1 and CDR2: SGHRS, YFSETQ. The germline V and J ends were trimmed by 5 bases and 3 bases, with 11 bases remaining between them. The CDR3 is made up of 13 amino acids. The CDR3 loop is CASRYNRDTEAFF. CDR3 coding DNA: TGCGCCAGCAGGTATAACAGGGACACTGAAGCTTTCTTT.

This clone occurred once. The rearrangement joins TRBV5-6 to TRBJ2-1; D gene unclear. CDR3 length: 16 residues. Germline CDR1 SGHDT, CDR2 YYEEEE. V was trimmed by 0 bases and J by 0 bases, leaving 10 bases between them. CDR3 loop: CASSLGFASSYNEQFF. Here the CDR3 DNA reads TGTGCCAGCAGCTTGGGATTTGCCAGCTCCTACAATGAGCAGTTCTTC.

The chain recombines TRBV15 with TRBJ1-6; D not resolved. The ends were cut back, 3 bases at V and 8 bases at J, with 20 bases in the middle. CDR1 is LNHNV and CDR2 is YYDKDF in the germline V gene (reference sequence). The CDR3 covers 17 residues. The CDR3 sequence: CATSSDSRAAVYSPLHF. In nucleotides, the CDR3 is TGTGCCACCAGCAGCGATAGTCGGGCAGCTGTATATTCACCCCTCCACTTT.

The chain couples TRBV19 to TRBJ1-1; D may be TRBD1 (6 bases). The germline V and J ends were trimmed by 3 bases and 8 bases, with 13 bases remaining between them. Germline CDR1 is LNHDA and CDR2 is SQIVND (reference sequence). This CDR3 has 13 amino acids. The CDR3 DNA reads TGTGCCAGTAGTATGGAGTTTGGACAGGAAGCTTTCTTT. It is translated as CASSMEFGQEAFF.

This sequence joins TRBV3-1 (or the pseudogene TRBV3-2) and TRBJ2-4, with no clear D. CDR3 size: 19 residues. V was shortened by 4 bases and J by 0 bases, with 22 bases between the two germline ends. The germline CDR1 and CDR2 sequences are LGHDT and YNNKEL (reference sequence). The CDR3 spells CASSPRVQEVLVAKNIQYF. The CDR3 DNA reads TGTGCCAGCAGCCCTCGGGTGCAGGAAGTTCTCGTAGCCAAAAACATTCAGTACTTC.

The chain couples TRBV7-3 to TRBJ2-6, with D perhaps matching TRBD1 or TRBD2 (5 bases each). The CDR3 covers 17 residues. V lost 6 bases, J lost 0 bases, and 15 bases lay in between. CDR1 SGHTA and CDR2 FQGTGA come from the germline V gene. The CDR3 loop is CASSRDPESSGANVLTF. CDR3 DNA: TGTGCCAGCAGTCGGGACCCGGAGAGCTCTGGGGCCAACGTCCTGACTTTC.

The chain couples TRBV28 to TRBJ1-5; no reliable D call. Trimming removed 5 bases from V and 4 bases from J, with 12 bases in between. The CDR3 length is 14 residues. CDR1 is MDHEN and CDR2 is SYDVKM in the germline V gene. The CDR3 nucleotides are TGTGCCAGCAGTCGGACTGGGTGGAATCAGCCCCAGCATTTT. This translates into CASSRTGWNQPQHF.

The rearrangement joins TRBV7-9 to TRBJ1-4; unclear D gene. CDR3 length: 11 amino acids. Germline V CDR1 and CDR2: SEHNR, FQNEAQ (reference sequence). Trimming stripped 7 bases from V and 13 bases from J, with 13 bases between. CDR3 residues: CASTATVGLFF. CDR3 sequence (DNA): TGTGCCAGCACCGCGACCGTGGGACTGTTTTTT.

The chain uses TRBV7-6 and TRBJ2-2; D is possibly TRBD2 (5 bases). This CDR3 spans 17 amino acids. The V gene's germline CDR1 is SGHVS and CDR2 FNYEAQ. Between the trimmed V and J ends, which lost 1 base and 6 bases, there was a span of 18 bases. CDR3 nucleotides: TGTGCCAGCAGCTTAGGGAGGTCTAGCCTCTACCCCGGGGAGCTGTTTTTT. It yields the protein CASSLGRSSLYPGELFF.

The gene calls are TRBV2 and TRBJ2-2; 10 nucleotides agree with TRBD2. Germline assignment: CDR1 SNHLY and CDR2 FYNNEI. The V gene end was trimmed by 6 bases and the J gene end by 3 bases; junction bases not matched to a gene: 7. This CDR3 contains 16 residues. The CDR3 protein is CASSYMTSGYTGELFF. The CDR3 nucleotides are TGTGCCAGCAGCTACATGACTAGCGGGTACACCGGGGAGCTGTTTTTT.

The chain is built from TRBV5-1 and TRBJ2-2; maybe TRBD2 (6 bases). From germline, CDR1 is SGHRS and CDR2 YFSETQ. The CDR3 is made up of 12 amino acids. Trimming removed 4 bases from V and 5 bases from J, with 6 bases in between. The CDR3 here is CASSRGTGELFF. CDR3 nucleotides: TGCGCCAGCAGCCGGGGGACCGGGGAGCTGTTTTTT.

The V call is TRBV3-1 (or the pseudogene TRBV3-2), the J call TRBJ1-2; 9 bases match TRBD1. Trimming cost V 10 bases and J 2 bases; bases outside gene matches: 14. Germline assignment: CDR1 LGHDT and CDR2 YNNKEL (reference sequence). This CDR3 has 16 amino acids. The CDR3 bases are TGTGCCACCTACGGTACCACCGGGACAGGGAACTATGGCTACACCTTC. Protein: CATYGTTGTGNYGYTF.

This chain uses TRBV10-3 with TRBJ2-1; D may be TRBD2 (6 bases). The germline V and J ends were trimmed by 5 bases and 6 bases, with 17 bases remaining between them. Germline lookup yields CDR1 ENHRY and CDR2 SYGVKD. This CDR3 has 15 residues. The CDR3 protein is CAISFLAGGANEQFF. CDR3 nucleotide sequence: TGTGCCATCAGTTTCCTAGCCGGAGGGGCCAATGAGCAGTTCTTC.

This chain joins TRBV5-4 and TRBJ2-5; 9 bases match TRBD2. Germline V lookup: CDR1 SGHNT, CDR2 YYREEE (reference sequence). V lost 0 bases, J lost 5 bases, and 5 bases stayed unmatched. The CDR3 runs 15 residues. In DNA, the CDR3 is TGTGCCAGCAGCTTGGATAGCGGGAGCGATGAGACCCAGTACTTC. This translates into CASSLDSGSDETQYF.

The rearrangement links TRBV30 to TRBJ1-5; D may be TRBD1 (5 bases). The germline CDR1 and CDR2 sequences are GTSNPN and SVGIG (reference sequence). This CDR3 comprises 14 residues. Trimming removed 2 bases from V and 1 base from J, with 9 bases in between. CDR3 loop: CAWSLGRSNQPQHF. CDR3 DNA sequence: TGTGCCTGGAGTTTGGGACGGAGCAATCAGCCCCAGCATTTT.

The chain has TRBV2 and TRBJ1-5; 8 bases align to TRBD1. CDR1 is SNHLY, CDR2 FYNNEI, per germline. This CDR3 contains 17 residues. With V trimmed by 4 bases and J by 4 bases, 12 bases remained unmatched. CDR3 DNA: TGTGCCAGCAGTGGCCGGACAGGGTCCCGCGGTAATCAGCCCCAGCATTTT. This translates into CASSGRTGSRGNQPQHF.

V is TRBV5-1 and J is TRBJ1-3; no definite D call. CDR1 SGHRS and CDR2 YFSETQ come from the germline V gene. The CDR3 totals 16 residues. V was pared by 0 bases and J by 4 bases, with 14 bases between. The CDR3 DNA follows: TGCGCCAGCAGCTTGGATTCGCTCCTCTCGGGAAACACCATATATTTT. This codes for CASSLDSLLSGNTIYF. The whole variable domain, filled in from reference TRBV5-1 and TRBJ1-3, reads KAGVTQTPRYLIKTRGQQVTLSCSPISGHRSVSWYQQTPGQGLQFLFEYFSETQRNKGNFPGRFSGRQFSNSRSEMNVSTLELGDSALYLCASSLDSLLSGNTIYFGEGSWLTVV.

The J gene is TRBJ2-1, the V gene TRBV10-3; TRBD2 matches 10 bases. Germline loops: CDR1 ENHRY, CDR2 SYGVKD. This CDR3 is 13 amino acids long. The V gene end was trimmed by 6 bases and the J gene end by 8 bases; junction bases not matched to a gene: 4. CDR3 amino acids: CAIRAGGPDEQFF. The CDR3 nucleotides read TGTGCCATCAGAGCGGGAGGGCCGGATGAGCAGTTCTTC.